A selection of T cell receptor beta chains follows, all from one sample in a study of blood T cells in healthy people across ages. In TCRdb, the 5' RACE reads were re-called with MiXCR into one record per CDR3 protein. This sample carries fewer than 800,000 distinct CDR3 sequences, around a quarter of them seen once, and the ten largest clones take 9.4%. This sample was shared with a second study, whose subject was T cells of mothers and their children.

Sequenced sample: blood. Receptors were obtained from a boy aged 5-17 years in good health. CDR3s include the opening cysteine and the closing phenylalanine or tryptophan. A D gene is named only where the DNA matches it firmly. Size is omitted from some rows. Given values are once, few, many or a class for expanded clones.

j_call d_call clone_size v_call cdr3_aa cdr3_nt
TRBJ1-2 TRBD1 NA TRBV12-3/TRBV12-4 CASSSVGQGDALGYTF TGTGCCAGCAGTTCTGTGGGGCAGGGGGATGCGCTTGGCTACACCTTC
TRBJ2-1 TRBD2 NA TRBV5-1 CASSLMGGYNEQFF TGCGCCAGCAGCTTGATGGGAGGGTACAATGAGCAGTTCTTC
TRBJ1-2 TRBD1 NA TRBV10-3 CATFPTGEYGYTF TGTGCCACCTTCCCGACAGGGGAATATGGCTACACCTTC
TRBJ2-2 TRBD2 NA TRBV12-3/TRBV12-4 CASSLASGGASGELFF TGTGCCAGCAGTTTAGCGAGCGGGGGGGCTAGCGGGGAGCTGTTTTTT
TRBJ2-4 TRBD2 few TRBV12-5 CASGPAGGPLLYNIQYF TGTGCTAGTGGACCAGCGGGGGGGCCTCTCCTCTACAACATTCAGTACTTC
TRBJ1-1 NA NA TRBV7-2 CASSFYRLNTEAFF TGTGCCAGCAGCTTTTACAGGCTGAACACTGAAGCTTTCTTT
TRBJ2-5 NA few TRBV7-9 CASSARDYQETQYF TGTGCCAGCAGCGCCCGGGACTACCAAGAGACCCAGTACTTC
TRBJ2-7 NA NA TRBV6-6 CASSFTRGSYEQYF TGTGCCAGCAGTTTTACAAGGGGCTCCTACGAGCAGTACTTC
TRBJ2-1 NA NA TRBV20-1 CSARDRVGQTVDEQFF TGCAGTGCTAGAGATCGTGTAGGGCAGACGGTCGATGAGCAGTTCTTC
TRBJ2-1 TRBD2 NA TRBV7-2 CTSSPSGSRNEQFF TGTACCAGCAGCCCTAGCGGGAGTAGGAATGAGCAGTTCTTC
TRBJ1-5 NA few TRBV25-1 CASNQEYQPQHF TGTGCCAGCAACCAGGAATATCAGCCCCAGCATTTT
TRBJ1-4 NA few TRBV6-6 CASTLEGANEKLFF TGTGCCAGCACTCTGGAGGGGGCTAATGAAAAACTGTTTTTT
TRBJ1-4 NA NA TRBV7-2 CASSPHATNEKLFF TGTGCCAGCAGCCCGCACGCAACTAATGAAAAACTGTTTTTT
TRBJ2-5 TRBD1 few TRBV4-3 CASSQMGQMEETQYF TGCGCCAGCAGCCAAATGGGACAGATGGAAGAGACCCAGTACTTC
TRBJ2-1 NA NA TRBV29-1 CSVVLGAYNEQFF TGCAGCGTTGTGCTAGGGGCCTACAATGAGCAGTTCTTC
TRBJ2-3 NA NA TRBV11-2 CASSIPGVDTQYF TGTGCCAGCAGTATACCCGGGGTAGATACGCAGTATTTT
TRBJ1-1 NA few TRBV5-5 CASSSGPGATEAFF TGTGCCAGCAGCTCCGGGCCTGGCGCAACTGAAGCTTTCTTT
TRBJ1-5 NA few TRBV3-1 CASSQGTGRSQPQHF TGTGCCAGCAGCCAAGGCACAGGGAGGTCTCAGCCCCAGCATTTT
TRBJ2-2 NA NA TRBV28 CASSLERGTGELFF TGTGCCAGCAGTTTAGAAAGGGGCACCGGGGAGCTGTTTTTT
TRBJ1-4 NA few TRBV15 CATSRPTGRGEKLFF TGTGCCACCAGCAGGCCCACAGGGAGGGGTGAAAAACTGTTTTTT